These 5 T cell receptor beta chains were sequenced from one sample in a study of Ad26.COV2.S vaccination and SARS-CoV-2 variants. Treatment defined: around 19 received Ad26.COV2.S at low or high dose, single or two shots; roughly five received placebo; per-sample allocation not given. Each sample was drawn 63 days after the first injection (of vaccine or placebo). Sequencing was performed with immunoSEQ multiplex PCR; in TCRdb, only in-frame clones are kept and a portion is missing. The sample has about 350,000 clones, less than 90% seen once. The specimen comprised peripheral blood, sampled in a trial of Ad26.COV2.S vaccine versus placebo. Every receptor here comes from a person aged 18-60 years who received the Ad26.COV2.S COVID-19 vaccine or a placebo.

The chain links TRBV3-1 (or the pseudogene TRBV3-2) to TRBJ1-2; D is uncertain. This CDR3 has 15 amino acids. The germline CDR1 and CDR2 sequences are LGHDT and YNNKEL (reference sequence). Trimming removed 0 bases at V and 7 bases at J, with 15 bases between. The CDR3, as DNA: TGTGCCAGCAGCCAAGATCCTTACGTCCGGGTTGGCTACACCTTC. This gives the protein CASSQDPYVRVGYTF.

This rearrangement joins TRBV4-2 to TRBJ2-3; 9 bases are a match to TRBD2. V lost 1 base to trimming and J lost 3 bases; unmatched junction nucleotides: 5. The CDR3 spans 16 residues. Germline CDR1 is LGHNA and CDR2 is YNFKEQ. The CDR3 loop is CASSQVGGRATDTQYF. As DNA, the CDR3 is TGTGCCAGCAGCCAAGTAGGCGGGAGGGCTACAGATACGCAGTATTTT.

The gene calls are TRBV6-5 and TRBJ1-2; possible D gene TRBD1, 5 bases. The CDR3 covers 13 residues. Germline V gene lookup returns CDR1 MNHEY and CDR2 SVGAGI. V shed 8 bases and J shed 3 bases, with 13 bases lying between them. CDR3 coding DNA: TGTGCCAGCCAAGGGGTTGGGGACTATGGCTACACCTTC. Translation gives CASQGVGDYGYTF.

V usage is TRBV3-1 (or the pseudogene TRBV3-2) and J usage is TRBJ1-1, with D possibly being TRBD1 (6 bases). The CDR3 runs to 17 residues. Germline assignment: CDR1 LGHDT and CDR2 YNNKEL (reference sequence). V lost 4 bases and J lost 6, with 24 bases in between. The CDR3 sequence: CASSPGAAGPARAEAFF. Written as DNA, the CDR3 is TGTGCCAGCAGCCCGGGGGCGGCAGGGCCCGCGAGGGCTGAAGCTTTCTTT.

This clone has just a few counts. One end of the junction is discordant with germline, which a read error may explain. V usage is TRBV7-2 and J usage is TRBJ1-3; 7 bases line up with TRBD1. Germline V lookup: CDR1 SGHTA, CDR2 FQGNSA. CDR3 length: 11 amino acids. The CDR3 here is CASSLLGQVNF. CDR3 sequence (DNA): TGTGCCAGCAGCTTGCTCGGACAGGTGAATTTT.